This T cell receptor (beta chain) was sequenced during a study of T cell repertoires in cytomegalovirus infection. The overall study: In the study, CMV epitopes included recently identified HLA-C-restricted and well-studied HLA-B-restricted ones. Public signatures in TCR beta pointed to CMV infection and matching HLA type.

Findings and caveats of the study: CMV-specific TCR beta clonotypes restricted by HLA-C were the ones dominating the ex vivo response.

As concerns this clonotype: Its target is unknown.

TCRdb ran MiXCR on the reads and lists one entry per CDR3 protein. Among approximately 730,000 distinct CDR3 sequences listed, around a third were seen once. Sequenced here: cultured PBMCs, sampled from culture after CMV antigen stimulation. The clonotype was recovered from a human donor in good health (CMV status not recorded). Some clones in this sample may be carry-over from other donors' samples.

The CDR3 DNA sequence: TGTGCCAGCAGGAGACTCCGGGGGAGAGAGACCCAGTACTTC. Translating gives CASRRLRGRETQYF. V is TRBV11-2 and J is TRBJ2-5; D is perhaps TRBD2 (6 bases). Germline loops: CDR1 SGHAT, CDR2 FQNNGV. The CDR3 runs 14 residues. V was clipped by 6 bases and J by 4 bases, with 15 bases between them.